These T cell receptor beta chains were read from a single sample in a study of CD8 T cells in ankylosing spondylitis. MiXCR, applied by TCRdb to the 5' RACE reads, yields one record per CDR3 protein. The sample lists roughly 13,000 distinct CDR3 sequences, about 2.7% occurring once. The sample consisted of blood, either unsorted or a sorted T cell fraction (not recorded which). These TCRs come from a male donor with ankylosing spondylitis or in good health (not recorded which). Each CDR3 is given without its conserved first and last residue.

TRBV9	TRBJ2-1	ASSTTGTGYNEQF
TRBV9	TRBJ2-1	ASSVGPPPYNEQF
TRBV9	TRBJ1-1	ASSFAGTGNTEAF
TRBV9	TRBJ2-3	ASSPAASGFRADTQY
TRBV9	TRBJ2-2	ASSAAAGGPNTGELF
TRBV9	TRBJ2-3	ASSPTSGGTDTQY
TRBV9	TRBJ2-5	ASSVRGTAGETQY
TRBV9	TRBJ2-7	ASSQNTGNEQY
TRBV9	TRBJ1-3	ASSVEPQGPSSGNTIY
TRBV9	TRBJ2-2	ASSGAGGLYTGELF
TRBV9	TRBJ2-7	ASSAGTSGRALSEQY
TRBV9	TRBJ2-1	ASSVVPTSGGGIEQF
TRBV9	TRBJ1-1	ASSLGLGGNTEAF
TRBV12-3/TRBV12-4	TRBJ1-5	ASRLRFGNSNQPQH
TRBV9	TRBJ2-3	ASSVGSGGDQNTQY
TRBV9	TRBJ1-2	ASSVAPQEENYGYT
TRBV9	TRBJ2-7	ASSVSPGGQGYEQY
TRBV9	TRBJ2-5	ASSVAPLAGDKETQY
TRBV9	TRBJ2-2	ASSYGNTGELF
TRBV9	TRBJ2-1	ASSVRPLAGVYNEQF
TRBV9	TRBJ1-1	ASSVGRGPNTEAF
TRBV9	TRBJ2-3	ASSSDRAGTDTQY
TRBV9	TRBJ2-3	ASSVATLAGGGDTQY
TRBV9	TRBJ1-2	ASSRNTLANYGYT
TRBV9	TRBJ2-3	ASSVESGIRRDTQY
TRBV9	TRBJ2-7	ASSVDQGRNEQY
TRBV9	TRBJ2-1	ASSAGTGGNEQF
TRBV9	TRBJ1-2	ASSPRRQGDGYT
TRBV9	TRBJ1-2	ASSPGTGLRGYT
TRBV9	TRBJ2-2	ASSVELVAHGGELF
TRBV9	TRBJ1-1	ASSVAGADTEAF
TRBV9	TRBJ1-3	ASSVDGRPGNTIY
TRBV9	TRBJ2-7	ASSVETSGLYEQY
TRBV9	TRBJ2-3	ASSVEGQGALDTQY
TRBV9	TRBJ1-1	ASSVGVTEAF
TRBV9	TRBJ2-3	ASSLRSFIPQY
TRBV9	TRBJ2-3	ASSVAGSPSTDTQY
TRBV9	TRBJ2-1	ASSADRGRGEQF
TRBV9	TRBJ2-1	ASSVAGYGNEQF
TRBV9	TRBJ2-3	ASSVGPGATDTQY
TRBV9	TRBJ1-3	ASSTRQSGGNTIY
TRBV9	TRBJ2-2	ASTPGTSNTGELF
TRBV9	TRBJ1-2	ASSVQTGWNYGYT
TRBV9	TRBJ2-5	ASSASPGQGGETQY
TRBV9	TRBJ2-7	ASSVASGRQLHEQY
TRBV9	TRBJ1-3	ASSAPRGGQGSGNTIY
TRBV9	TRBJ1-3	ASSVAGQGRSGNTIY
TRBV9	TRBJ2-7	ASSVTGGSTYEQY
TRBV9	TRBJ2-3	ASSVLASGADTQY
TRBV9	TRBJ2-1	ASSPSFDEQF
TRBV21-1	TRBJ2-7	ASSPWRPASSYEQY
TRBV9	TRBJ1-6	ASSVGRGSNSPLH
TRBV9	TRBJ2-7	ASSVGRGRYEQY
TRBV9	TRBJ1-2	ASSPGQGLYGYT
TRBV9	TRBJ1-3	ASSVGPGSSGNTIY
TRBV9	TRBJ2-1	ASSGRRAGQSNEQF
TRBV9	TRBJ2-5	ASSVAMEETQY
TRBV9	TRBJ2-2	ASSVAGGTGELF
TRBV9	TRBJ2-3	ASSVDGRKLDTQY